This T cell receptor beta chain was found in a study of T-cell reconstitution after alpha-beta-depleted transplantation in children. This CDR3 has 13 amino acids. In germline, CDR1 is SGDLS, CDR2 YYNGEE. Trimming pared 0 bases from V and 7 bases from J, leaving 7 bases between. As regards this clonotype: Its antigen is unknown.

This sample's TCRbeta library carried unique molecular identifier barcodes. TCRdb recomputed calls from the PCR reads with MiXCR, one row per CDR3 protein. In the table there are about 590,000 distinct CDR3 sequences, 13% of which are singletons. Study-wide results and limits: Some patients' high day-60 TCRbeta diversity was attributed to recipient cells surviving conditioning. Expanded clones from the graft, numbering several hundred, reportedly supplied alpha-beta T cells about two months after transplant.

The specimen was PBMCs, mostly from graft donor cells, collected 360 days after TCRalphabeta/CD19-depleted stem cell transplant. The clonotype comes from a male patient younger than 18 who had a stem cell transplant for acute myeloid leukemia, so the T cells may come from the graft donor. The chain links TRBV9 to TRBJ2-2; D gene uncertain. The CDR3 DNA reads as TGTGCCAGCAGCGTAGAAGATTACGGGGAGCTGTTTTTT. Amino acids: CASSVEDYGELFF.